This is a list of T cell receptor beta chains from one sample in a study of blood T cell repertoires in COVID-19. TCRdb's table, derived via immunoSEQ multiplex PCR, lists solely in-frame clones and lacks some. The table lists some 300,000 clones, approximately 89% of them singletons. The sequenced sample consisted of PBMCs or T cells enriched from blood (not recorded which). The receptors were gathered from a woman aged 45-60 years who had been exposed to COVID-19. Each CDR3 is given with its conserved first and last residue. The D gene is left open where the match is weak. Rows may omit the clone size; those that give it use once, few, many or a size class.

j_gene: TRBJ1-2; d_gene: -; abundance: -; v_gene: TRBV12-3/TRBV12-4; CDR3aa: CASSFYENGYTF; CDR3nt: TGTGCCAGCAGTTTTTATGAGAATGGCTACACCTTC
j_gene: TRBJ1-5; d_gene: -; abundance: -; v_gene: TRBV10-1; CDR3aa: CASSESQGPPSNQPQHF; CDR3nt: TGCGCCAGCAGTGAGTCTCAGGGCCCCCCTAGCAATCAGCCCCAGCATTTT
j_gene: TRBJ2-7; d_gene: -; abundance: few; v_gene: TRBV6-4; CDR3aa: CASSDGGQTSYEQYF; CDR3nt: TGTGCCAGCAGTGACGGCGGACAGACCTCCTACGAGCAGTACTTC
j_gene: TRBJ1-1; d_gene: -; abundance: -; v_gene: TRBV5-1; CDR3aa: CASSLAAVGTEAFF; CDR3nt: TGCGCCAGCAGCTTGGCCGCGGTGGGCACTGAAGCTTTCTTT
j_gene: TRBJ2-6; d_gene: -; abundance: -; v_gene: TRBV7-9; CDR3aa: CASSLILASSGANVLTF; CDR3nt: TGTGCCAGCAGCTTAATCTTGGCTAGCTCTGGGGCCAACGTCCTGACTTTC
j_gene: TRBJ1-6; d_gene: -; abundance: -; v_gene: TRBV19; CDR3aa: CASSRDSNSPLHF; CDR3nt: TGTGCCAGTAGTAGAGACAGTAATTCACCCCTCCACTTT
j_gene: TRBJ2-3; d_gene: -; abundance: -; v_gene: TRBV2; CDR3aa: CASRGHTGFPDTQYF; CDR3nt: TGTGCCAGCAGGGGCCATACAGGGTTCCCAGATACGCAGTATTTT
j_gene: TRBJ1-4; d_gene: TRBD1; abundance: -; v_gene: TRBV5-1; CDR3aa: CASSIPGTDEKLFF; CDR3nt: TGCGCCAGCAGCATCCCCGGGACAGATGAAAAACTGTTTTTT
j_gene: TRBJ2-5; d_gene: TRBD2; abundance: -; v_gene: TRBV2; CDR3aa: CASRRTSGLQETQYF; CDR3nt: TGTGCCAGCAGACGGACTAGCGGCCTCCAAGAGACCCAGTACTTC
j_gene: TRBJ2-2; d_gene: -; abundance: -; v_gene: TRBV6-4; CDR3aa: CASSDSPYSNTGELFF; CDR3nt: TGTGCCAGCAGTGACTCCCCGTATTCGAACACCGGGGAGCTGTTTTTT
j_gene: TRBJ2-1; d_gene: TRBD2; abundance: -; v_gene: TRBV28; CDR3aa: CASSPSGPYNEQFF; CDR3nt: TGTGCCAGCAGTCCTAGCGGGCCCTACAATGAGCAGTTCTTC
j_gene: TRBJ1-6; d_gene: TRBD1; abundance: -; v_gene: TRBV3-1/TRBV3-2; CDR3aa: CASSQKLTGGSSPLHF; CDR3nt: TGTGCCAGCAGCCAAAAACTCACAGGGGGCAGTTCACCCCTCCACTTT
j_gene: TRBJ1-2; d_gene: TRBD1; abundance: -; v_gene: TRBV7-8; CDR3aa: CASSTGQAVGYTF; CDR3nt: TGTGCCAGCAGCACGGGACAGGCGGTCGGCTACACCTTC
j_gene: TRBJ1-2; d_gene: TRBD1; abundance: -; v_gene: TRBV5-1; CDR3aa: CASSLDTGGGGYTF; CDR3nt: TGCGCCAGCAGCTTGGATACAGGGGGAGGGGGCTACACCTTC
j_gene: TRBJ2-2; d_gene: TRBD1; abundance: once; v_gene: TRBV27; CDR3aa: CASKSQGRSTGELFF; CDR3nt: TGTGCCAGCAAATCACAGGGGAGAAGCACCGGGGAGCTGTTTTTT
j_gene: TRBJ2-3; d_gene: TRBD2; abundance: -; v_gene: TRBV11-2; CDR3aa: CASTSLAGAQYF; CDR3nt: TGTGCCAGCACCTCACTAGCGGGGGCGCAGTATTTT
j_gene: TRBJ1-6; d_gene: -; abundance: -; v_gene: TRBV4-1; CDR3aa: CASSPTARSYNSPLHF; CDR3nt: TGCGCCAGCAGCCCAACAGCCAGGTCCTATAATTCACCCCTCCACTTT
j_gene: TRBJ2-5; d_gene: TRBD2; abundance: -; v_gene: TRBV5-4; CDR3aa: CASSLAAGVTQYF; CDR3nt: TGTGCCAGCAGCTTGGCGGCGGGAGTGACCCAGTACTTC
j_gene: TRBJ1-3; d_gene: -; abundance: -; v_gene: TRBV9; CDR3aa: CASSVDWDISGNTIYF; CDR3nt: TGTGCCAGCAGCGTAGACTGGGACATCTCAGGAAACACCATATATTTT
j_gene: TRBJ2-3; d_gene: TRBD2; abundance: -; v_gene: TRBV28; CDR3aa: CASATTSGGYTDTQYF; CDR3nt: TGTGCCAGCGCGACTACTAGCGGGGGTTACACAGATACGCAGTATTTT
j_gene: TRBJ2-2; d_gene: TRBD2; abundance: -; v_gene: TRBV6-1; CDR3aa: CASSESPRGGITGELFF; CDR3nt: TGTGCCAGCAGTGAATCCCCGCGGGGGGGTATCACCGGGGAGCTGTTTTTT
j_gene: TRBJ1-2; d_gene: -; abundance: -; v_gene: TRBV2; CDR3aa: CASSESVANYGYTF; CDR3nt: TGTGCCAGCAGTGAAAGCGTAGCTAACTATGGCTACACCTTC
j_gene: TRBJ1-4; d_gene: -; abundance: -; v_gene: TRBV18; CDR3aa: CASSPRDTVNEKLFF; CDR3nt: TGTGCCAGCTCACCTCGGGACACCGTTAATGAAAAACTGTTTTTT
j_gene: TRBJ2-1; d_gene: -; abundance: -; v_gene: TRBV7-7; CDR3aa: CASSPGVGTYNEQFF; CDR3nt: TGTGCTAGCAGCCCAGGGGTTGGCACCTACAATGAGCAGTTCTTC
j_gene: TRBJ2-2; d_gene: -; abundance: -; v_gene: TRBV21-1; CDR3aa: CASSPHRTDFNTGELFF; CDR3nt: TGTGCCAGCAGCCCCCACCGGACAGATTTCAATACCGGGGAGCTGTTTTTT
j_gene: TRBJ1-2; d_gene: -; abundance: -; v_gene: TRBV7-2; CDR3aa: CASSLAAQGPSYGYTF; CDR3nt: TGTGCCAGCAGCTTAGCGGCCCAGGGTCCTAGCTATGGCTACACCTTC
j_gene: TRBJ2-6; d_gene: -; abundance: -; v_gene: TRBV21-1; CDR3aa: CASSKAVKETVSLSGANVLTF; CDR3nt: TGTGCCAGCAGCAAAGCTGTGAAGGAGACAGTATCCCTCTCTGGGGCCAACGTCCTGACTTTC
j_gene: TRBJ1-6; d_gene: TRBD1; abundance: -; v_gene: TRBV5-1; CDR3aa: CASSLDRDRGSPLHF; CDR3nt: TGCGCCAGCAGCTTGGACCGGGACAGGGGCTCACCCCTCCACTTT
j_gene: TRBJ2-5; d_gene: -; abundance: -; v_gene: TRBV5-1; CDR3aa: CASSNSGETQYF; CDR3nt: TGCGCCAGCAGCAACTCGGGGGAGACCCAGTACTTC
j_gene: TRBJ2-7; d_gene: TRBD1; abundance: -; v_gene: TRBV5-6; CDR3aa: CASSRGQGVSYEQYF; CDR3nt: TGTGCCAGCAGCCGGGGACAGGGGGTCTCCTACGAGCAGTACTTC
j_gene: TRBJ2-7; d_gene: -; abundance: -; v_gene: TRBV18; CDR3aa: CASSPTDSASFEQYF; CDR3nt: TGTGCCAGCTCACCAACGGACTCGGCTTCTTTCGAGCAGTACTTC
j_gene: TRBJ2-7; d_gene: -; abundance: -; v_gene: TRBV19; CDR3aa: CASSTGQFSYEQYF; CDR3nt: TGTGCCAGTAGTACCGGACAGTTCTCCTACGAGCAGTACTTC
j_gene: TRBJ1-1; d_gene: TRBD1; abundance: -; v_gene: TRBV19; CDR3aa: CASSIRTGPYTEAFF; CDR3nt: TGTGCCAGTAGTATACGGACAGGGCCCTACACTGAAGCTTTCTTT
j_gene: TRBJ1-6; d_gene: TRBD1; abundance: once; v_gene: TRBV7-2; CDR3aa: CASSLVGQRSDNSPLHF; CDR3nt: TGTGCCAGCAGCTTAGTGGGACAGAGATCCGATAATTCACCCCTCCACTTT
j_gene: TRBJ1-1; d_gene: -; abundance: -; v_gene: TRBV3-1/TRBV3-2; CDR3aa: CASSQVLQGEAFF; CDR3nt: TGTGCCAGCAGCCAAGTTCTTCAGGGCGAAGCTTTCTTT
j_gene: TRBJ1-5; d_gene: TRBD1; abundance: -; v_gene: TRBV2; CDR3aa: CASRETGEVNQPQHF; CDR3nt: TGTGCCAGCAGAGAGACAGGGGAGGTGAATCAGCCCCAGCATTTT
j_gene: TRBJ2-5; d_gene: TRBD1; abundance: -; v_gene: TRBV18; CDR3aa: CASSPGQGLQETQYF; CDR3nt: TGTGCCAGCTCACCGGGACAGGGGTTACAAGAGACCCAGTACTTC
j_gene: TRBJ2-3; d_gene: TRBD2; abundance: -; v_gene: TRBV18; CDR3aa: CASSPGLAGLADTQYF; CDR3nt: TGTGCCAGCTCTCCGGGACTAGCGGGGTTGGCAGATACGCAGTATTTT
j_gene: TRBJ1-2; d_gene: -; abundance: -; v_gene: TRBV23-1; CDR3aa: CASRPGLPGRGYGYTF; CDR3nt: TGCGCCAGCAGGCCGGGACTCCCAGGGCGCGGCTATGGCTACACCTTC
j_gene: TRBJ2-3; d_gene: -; abundance: -; v_gene: TRBV10-3; CDR3aa: CAISNNDRDTQYF; CDR3nt: TGTGCCATCTCCAATAACGACAGGGATACGCAGTATTTT
j_gene: TRBJ1-4; d_gene: TRBD1; abundance: -; v_gene: TRBV5-4; CDR3aa: CASSGAGTANEKLFF; CDR3nt: TGTGCCAGCAGCGGAGCCGGGACAGCTAATGAAAAACTGTTTTTT
j_gene: TRBJ1-1; d_gene: TRBD1; abundance: -; v_gene: TRBV7-8; CDR3aa: CASSVWDRGRGTEAFF; CDR3nt: TGTGCCAGCAGCGTCTGGGACAGGGGGCGAGGTACTGAAGCTTTCTTT
j_gene: TRBJ2-1; d_gene: -; abundance: once; v_gene: TRBV7-2; CDR3aa: CASSFRGANEQFF; CDR3nt: TGTGCCAGCAGCTTCCGGGGAGCCAATGAGCAGTTCTTC
j_gene: TRBJ1-6; d_gene: TRBD1; abundance: -; v_gene: TRBV11-2; CDR3aa: CASSLRGLGQGASPLHF; CDR3nt: TGTGCCAGCAGCCTAAGGGGCCTGGGACAGGGGGCTTCACCCCTCCACTTT
j_gene: TRBJ2-6; d_gene: TRBD1; abundance: -; v_gene: TRBV28; CDR3aa: CASSLDRGSLISGANVLTF; CDR3nt: TGTGCCAGCAGCCTCGACAGGGGGTCCCTAATCTCTGGGGCCAACGTCCTGACTTTC
j_gene: TRBJ1-5; d_gene: -; abundance: -; v_gene: TRBV9; CDR3aa: CASSVGVSNQPQHF; CDR3nt: TGTGCCAGCAGCGTAGGCGTTAGCAATCAGCCCCAGCATTTT
j_gene: TRBJ2-7; d_gene: TRBD1; abundance: few; v_gene: TRBV30; CDR3aa: CAWTRDRVYEQYF; CDR3nt: TGTGCCTGGACACGGGACAGAGTCTACGAGCAGTACTTC
j_gene: TRBJ2-7; d_gene: -; abundance: -; v_gene: TRBV6-5; CDR3aa: CASRYPYYEQYF; CDR3nt: TGTGCCAGCAGGTATCCGTACTACGAGCAGTACTTC
j_gene: TRBJ1-5; d_gene: -; abundance: -; v_gene: TRBV21-1; CDR3aa: CASSKVVTPYNQPQHF; CDR3nt: TGTGCCAGCAGCAAAGTCGTCACCCCCTATAATCAGCCCCAGCATTTT
j_gene: TRBJ2-1; d_gene: TRBD2; abundance: many; v_gene: TRBV4-2; CDR3aa: CASSQEGTTNNEQFF; CDR3nt: TGTGCCAGCAGCCAAGAGGGGACTACTAACAATGAGCAGTTCTTC
j_gene: TRBJ2-4; d_gene: TRBD1; abundance: -; v_gene: TRBV30; CDR3aa: CAWGPRGTGVPKNIQYF; CDR3nt: TGTGCCTGGGGCCCCCGTGGGACAGGGGTACCTAAAAACATTCAGTACTTC
j_gene: TRBJ1-2; d_gene: -; abundance: -; v_gene: TRBV7-9; CDR3aa: CASSPTGVGYGYTF; CDR3nt: TGTGCCAGCAGCCCCACGGGGGTAGGCTATGGCTACACCTTC
j_gene: TRBJ2-7; d_gene: -; abundance: few; v_gene: TRBV30; CDR3aa: CAWSSGYEQYF; CDR3nt: TGTGCCTGGAGTAGCGGATACGAGCAGTACTTC